One sample yielded the 19 T cell receptor beta chains listed below, sequenced in a study of monozygotic twins with inflammatory bowel disease. TCRdb re-called the 5' RACE reads and gives one entry per CDR3 protein, without DNA. The sample holds around 450,000 distinct CDR3 sequences. Sample: blood. Receptors originate from a human donor with ulcerative colitis or Crohn's disease, or a healthy co-twin of an affected twin (not recorded which).

The genes are TRBV5-5 and TRBJ1-1; TCRdb calls TRBD1, which cannot be checked without DNA. The germline V gene has CDR1 SGHKS and CDR2 YYEKEE (reference sequence). This CDR3 is built from 15 residues. The CDR3: CASSYRDSRLTEAFF.

This sequence joins TRBV5-1 and TRBJ1-6. Per germline, CDR1 SGHRS and CDR2 YFSETQ. The CDR3 runs 14 residues. CDR3 sequence reads: CASSLDPGGSPLHF.

The V call is TRBV5-6, the J call TRBJ1-2. Looked up from germline, CDR1 is SGHDT and CDR2 is YYEEEE. This CDR3 has 11 residues. The chain's CDR3 is CASTYDGGYTF.

The rearrangement uses TRBV20-1 and TRBJ1-1; no DNA is available, so the TRBD1 call from TCRdb remains unchecked. The CDR3 contains 15 residues. Looked up from germline, CDR1 is DFQATT and CDR2 is SNEGSKA (reference sequence). The chain's CDR3 is CSARATYPGQNEAFF.

This sequence joins TRBV6-2 or TRBV6-3 and TRBJ1-4; TCRdb returns TRBD1, unconfirmable since there is no DNA. This CDR3 comprises 20 residues. Germline V gene sequence: CDR1 MNHEY, CDR2 SVGEGT. The CDR3: CASSYSSQGDPAATNEKLFF.

The chain uses TRBV7-8 and TRBJ2-1; TCRdb's D call of TRBD2 is untestable without DNA. This CDR3 has 17 amino acids. Germline V gene lookup returns CDR1 SGHVS and CDR2 FQNEAQ. CDR3 sequence: CASSLGWLAGGDNEQFF.

This sequence joins TRBV5-1 and TRBJ2-3. Per germline, CDR1 SGHRS and CDR2 YFSETQ. The CDR3 is 15 residues long. The CDR3 is CASSLSFPSTDTQYF. Full variable domain (remainder filled in from reference TRBV5-1 and TRBJ2-3): KAGVTQTPRYLIKTRGQQVTLSCSPISGHRSVSWYQQTPGQGLQFLFEYFSETQRNKGNFPGRFSGRQFSNSRSEMNVSTLELGDSALYLCASSLSFPSTDTQYFGPGTRLTVL.

The genes are TRBV12-3 or TRBV12-4 and TRBJ2-2. There are 15 residues in the CDR3. CDR3 in amino acids: CASSFRKKNTGELFF.

V usage is TRBV5-6 and J usage is TRBJ2-3; no DNA is available, so the TRBD2 call from TCRdb remains unchecked. The germline V gene has CDR1 SGHDT and CDR2 YYEEEE. There are 16 residues in the CDR3. Here the CDR3 reads CASSSLRDLPTDTQYF.

This CDR3 reads CASSQGGTALGTQYF. The J gene is TRBJ2-3, the V gene TRBV4-3; the TRBD1 assignment by TCRdb is unverifiable without DNA. Germline V lookup: CDR1 LGHNA, CDR2 YSLEER. CDR3 length: 15 amino acids.

V and J are TRBV4-1 and TRBJ1-6. Germline-derived CDR1 and CDR2 are MGHRA and YSYEKL. This CDR3 region has 16 residues. The CDR3 is CASSLTKGLENSPLHF.

The chain is built from TRBV15 and TRBJ1-1. Germline CDR1 and CDR2: LNHNV and YYDKDF (reference sequence). The CDR3 length is 16 residues. CDR3 loop: CATSRDMAGGADEAFF.

The V and J genes are TRBV2 and TRBJ1-5; TCRdb designates TRBD1, a call that cannot be tested without DNA. The CDR3 has 15 residues. Looked up from germline, CDR1 is SNHLY and CDR2 is FYNNEI. CDR3 region: CASSWGGAYQQPQHF.

The chain employs TRBV28 and TRBJ1-5; without DNA, the TCRdb call of TRBD1 cannot be checked. There are 15 residues in the CDR3. Germline assignment: CDR1 MDHEN and CDR2 SYDVKM. This CDR3 is CASSKRGEGNQPQHF.

CDR3: CASSQTPRTASYTF. The chain has TRBV5-1 and TRBJ1-2; absent DNA, TCRdb's TRBD1 call cannot be checked. Per germline, CDR1 SGHRS and CDR2 YFSETQ. The CDR3 is 14 residues long.

The gene calls are TRBV7-3 and TRBJ2-1; TCRdb's assignment of TRBD2 cannot be checked, as there is no DNA. Germline CDR1 is SGHTA and CDR2 is FQGTGA. This CDR3 spans 21 amino acids. The CDR3 is CASSFNSGTSARKSSYNEQFF.

The J gene is TRBJ2-7, the V gene TRBV7-2; lacking DNA, the TRBD2 call made by TCRdb goes unchecked. The CDR3 has 15 amino acids. The germline CDR1 and CDR2 sequences are SGHTA and FQGNSA. The chain's CDR3 is CASSLEQGLTYEQYF.

The CDR3 spells CASSARQSSYNEQFF. This chain joins TRBV9 and TRBJ2-1. This CDR3 is built from 15 residues. Germline loops: CDR1 SGDLS, CDR2 YYNGEE.

V is TRBV5-1 and J is TRBJ1-1; TCRdb outputs TRBD1, but without DNA this stays unchecked. Germline CDR1 and CDR2: SGHRS and YFSETQ. This CDR3 spans 15 amino acids. This CDR3 reads CASSARGGSNTEAFF.